Included here is one T cell receptor beta chain sequence, with context. These data belong to a study of blood T cell repertoires in COVID-19. The method was immunoSEQ multiplex PCR; TCRdb's version includes in-frame clones alone and lacks a portion of them. The data hold about 260,000 clones, with roughly 86% observed a single time. What was sequenced was peripheral blood. The sequence was obtained from a middle-aged man who had recovered from COVID-19.

As DNA, the CDR3 is TGTGCCAGCAGTCCACTCCTCCCGTCCTACAATGAGCAGTTCTTC. Translated: CASSPLLPSYNEQFF. The chain uses TRBV27 and TRBJ2-1; no clear D. Trimming removed 5 bases at V and 1 base at J, with 12 bases between. CDR1 is MNHEY and CDR2 is SMNVEV in the germline V gene (reference sequence). The length of the CDR3 is 15 residues.